The 16 T cell receptor beta chains in this list originate from one sample, sequenced in a study of T cells in Graves' hyperthyroidism and ophthalmopathy. RNA transcripts provided the source from which TCR beta CDR3 regions were amplified. First-round RT-PCR with HTBI primers amplified the TCR CDR3 region. TCRdb reprocessed the multiplex PCR reads with MiXCR, giving one entry per CDR3 protein. This sample has approximately 500,000 distinct CDR3 sequences; 46% occur once, and the top ten carry about 8%. The sequencing input was peripheral blood or thyroid tissue (not recorded which). Receptors originate from a woman under 30 with Graves' hyperthyroidism.

Of note for this clonotype: At one end the junction does not follow the germline gene, possibly because of a read error. The chain carries TRBV12-3 or TRBV12-4 and TRBJ2-1, with 11 bases lining up with TRBD2. CDR3 length: 18 amino acids. CDR3 region: CAISSGDSGRAILNEQFF. In DNA, the CDR3 is TGTGCCATCAGTTCAGGGGATAGCGGGAGGGCAATTCTCAACGAGCAGTTCTTC.

The chain carries TRBV30 and TRBJ1-4, with unresolved D. The CDR3 is 15 residues long. Germline V gene lookup returns CDR1 GTSNPN and CDR2 SVGIG (reference sequence). Trimming removed 1 base at V and 8 bases at J, with 17 bases between. The CDR3 DNA reads TGTGCCTGGAGTGGACAAGCGCGGCACCGGGAAAAACTGTTTTTT. Amino acids: CAWSGQARHREKLFF.

This chain connects TRBV5-1 to TRBJ2-5; D is possibly TRBD2 (6 bases). This CDR3 region has 14 residues. Germline loops: CDR1 SGHRS, CDR2 YFSETQ. V lost 4 bases and J 5 bases, leaving 15 bases between the germline ends. CDR3 nucleotide sequence: TGCGCCAGCAGCGAGCCGGGAGTGAGGGAGACCCAGTACTTC. It codes for CASSEPGVRETQYF.

The CDR3 region is CASSLSLRNEQYF. The DNA for the CDR3 is TGTGCCAGCAGCTTAAGTCTAAGGAATGAGCAGTACTTC. V gene TRBV7-8 combines with J gene TRBJ2-7, with D unresolved. Per the germline V gene, CDR1 is SGHVS and CDR2 is FQNEAQ. V was trimmed by 2 bases and J by 7 bases, leaving 12 bases between them. This CDR3 has 13 residues.

This clonotype occurred many times. This chain links TRBV4-1 with TRBJ2-5; D is perhaps TRBD1 or TRBD2 (5 bases each). V dropped 6 bases and J dropped 2 bases, with 16 bases sitting between them. The CDR3 has 15 residues. Germline V CDR1 and CDR2: MGHRA, YSYEKL. CDR3 residues: CASRSGTEVQETQYF. In DNA form, the CDR3 reads TGCGCCAGCAGGTCCGGGACGGAAGTTCAAGAGACCCAGTACTTC.

This chain links TRBV5-6 with TRBJ1-5; D not certain. This CDR3 is built from 14 residues. The germline V gene encodes CDR1 SGHDT and CDR2 YYEEEE. The ends were cut back, 0 bases at V and 8 bases at J, with 12 bases in the middle. CDR3 sequence: CASSLAGVFKPQHF. The CDR3 DNA is TGTGCCAGCAGCTTGGCCGGGGTATTTAAGCCCCAGCATTTT.

This sequence joins TRBV29-1 and TRBJ2-7, with a tentative D call TRBD2 (7 bases). Looked up from germline, CDR1 is SQVTM and CDR2 is ANQGSEA. This CDR3 contains 14 residues. Trimming left V 6 bases short and J 1 base short, with 16 bases between. CDR3 region: CSVGGAGESYEQYF. DNA of the CDR3: TGCAGCGTGGGGGGGGCAGGCGAATCCTACGAGCAGTACTTC.

This clonotype was recorded once. This chain uses TRBV6-1 with TRBJ1-2, with D unresolved. V was shortened by 6 bases and J by 7 bases, with 9 bases between the two germline ends. The CDR3 has 11 amino acids. The V gene's germline CDR1 is MNHNS and CDR2 SASEGT. CDR3 in DNA: TGTGCCAGCAGGGGGTCTAGTGGCTACACCTTC. It is translated as CASRGSSGYTF.

The table lists this clonotype with many counts. This chain connects TRBV5-1 to TRBJ2-2; tentative D call: TRBD2 (5 bases). The germline CDR1 and CDR2 sequences are SGHRS and YFSETQ. The CDR3 has 15 residues. The V and J ends lost 2 bases and 0 bases respectively, with 8 bases between them. In DNA, the CDR3 is TGCGCCAGCAGCTTACAGCGGACGAACACCGGGGAGCTGTTTTTT. Translation gives CASSLQRTNTGELFF.

Notes on this clonotype: A much larger clone differs by one base, so this may be a read error. This chain links TRBV6-5 with TRBJ1-4; 10 bases are a match to TRBD1. The closer fit of TRBJ1-3 to the DNA end suggests the J call may be wrong. The CDR3 spans 17 residues. Germline V gene data show CDR1 as MNHEY and CDR2 as SVGAGI. The CDR3 here is CASSYRTGTGEGHTIYF. CDR3 nucleotide sequence: TGTGCCAGCAGTTACCGAACCGGGACAGGGGAGGGACACACCATATATTTT.

The CDR3 spells CSARGGTGGYTF. The CDR3, as DNA: TGCAGTGCTAGAGGTGGGACAGGGGGCTACACCTTC. The rearrangement uses TRBV20-1 and TRBJ1-2; 9 bases are a match to TRBD1. J was trimmed by 8 bases and V by 1 base; bases with no gene match: 2. CDR3 size: 12 residues. Germline V CDR1 and CDR2: DFQATT, SNEGSKA (reference sequence).

The genes are TRBV7-3 and TRBJ2-3; 9 bases match TRBD2. The CDR3 covers 16 residues. Unmatched junction bases numbered 11, after V lost 5 bases and J lost 5 bases. Germline V lookup: CDR1 SGHTA, CDR2 FQGTGA. CDR3 nucleotides: TGTGCCAGCAGCAAGGCGGCGGGAGGGTTGCAAGATACGCAGTATTTT. Translation: CASSKAAGGLQDTQYF.

The V gene is TRBV20-1, the J gene TRBJ1-5; D perhaps matches TRBD1 (5 bases). The V end was cut by 6 bases, the J end by 2 bases, with 17 bases between. CDR3 length equals 15 residues. CDR1 is DFQATT and CDR2 is SNEGSKA in the germline V gene (reference sequence). CDR3 in amino acids: CSASSLPGRNQPQHF. The CDR3 DNA reads as TGCAGTGCCAGCAGTTTGCCGGGACGCAATCAGCCCCAGCATTTT.

This clonotype was picked up many times. V usage is TRBV7-2 and J usage is TRBJ2-2; a possible D gene is TRBD2 (5 bases). Trimming left V 0 bases short and J 7 bases short, with 15 bases between. CDR3 length: 16 residues. Germline V gene lookup returns CDR1 SGHTA and CDR2 FQGNSA. CDR3 residues: CASSLANSGRGGELFF. In nucleotides, the CDR3 is TGTGCCAGCAGCTTAGCTAACTCGGGAAGAGGCGGGGAGCTGTTTTTT.

This clonotype has just a few counts. V and J are TRBV5-1 and TRBJ2-5; maybe TRBD2 (5 bases). Germline CDR1 reads SGHRS; CDR2 reads YFSETQ. Deletions cut 0 bases from V and 4 bases from J, with 13 bases between. CDR3 length equals 15 residues. CDR3 in amino acids: CASSLVPPRGETQYF. CDR3 nucleotides: TGCGCCAGCAGCTTGGTCCCCCCTCGGGGAGAGACCCAGTACTTC.

V and J are TRBV15 and TRBJ2-7, with D possibly matching TRBD2 (6 bases). CDR3 length: 16 residues. Germline V gene lookup returns CDR1 LNHNV and CDR2 YYDKDF (reference sequence). The CDR3 DNA reads as TGTGCTGCCAGCAGAGGAGGGTTGGGGCCAGGGTACGAGCAGTACTTC. Amino acid sequence: CAASRGGLGPGYEQYF.